One sample yielded the 17 T cell receptor beta chains listed below, sequenced in a study of early T cells in non-severe SARS-CoV-2 infection. TCRdb used MiXCR to reprocess the 5' RACE reads, holding one entry per CDR3 protein. The data hold 70,000 to 95,000 distinct CDR3 sequences, with around 11% observed a single time. Sequencing was carried out using whole blood. The receptors derive from an adult who was a healthcare worker with PCR-confirmed SARS-CoV-2 infection or an uninfected control (not recorded which).

This clonotype was observed at least ten times. V gene TRBV24-1 combines with J gene TRBJ2-3; TRBD1 matches 10 bases. Germline V gene lookup returns CDR1 KGHDR and CDR2 SFDVKD. V shed 2 bases, J shed 10 bases, and the junction held 5 bases outside the gene matches. This CDR3 spans 14 amino acids. The CDR3 sequence: CATSDSGQGWAQYF. Here the CDR3 DNA reads TGTGCCACCAGTGATTCGGGACAGGGGTGGGCGCAGTATTTT.

This clonotype was observed a few times. This chain uses TRBV6-2 or TRBV6-3 with TRBJ1-1; D unresolved. The CDR3 loop spans 13 amino acids. Germline V gene lookup returns CDR1 MNHEY and CDR2 SVGEGT. Trimming stripped 7 bases from V and 5 bases from J, with 14 bases between. CDR3 sequence reads: CASNPVPGTEAFF. In nucleotides, the CDR3 is TGTGCCAGCAACCCGGTCCCCGGGACTGAAGCTTTCTTT.

In this sample, this clonotype turned up many times. The J gene is TRBJ1-1, the V gene TRBV7-9; 8 nucleotides match TRBD1. CDR1 is SEHNR, CDR2 FQNEAQ, per germline (reference sequence). With V trimmed by 8 bases and J by 3 bases, 8 bases remained unmatched. This CDR3 region has 14 residues. The CDR3 reads CASRGGQGYTEAFF. The CDR3 coding sequence is TGTGCCAGCCGGGGAGGACAGGGTTACACTGAAGCTTTCTTT.

This clonotype occurred many times. V usage is TRBV30 and J usage is TRBJ1-3, with D unresolved. The CDR3 totals 16 residues. Germline assignment: CDR1 GTSNPN and CDR2 SVGIG (reference sequence). V was pared by 1 base and J by 4 bases, with 17 bases between. DNA for the CDR3: TGTGCCTGGAGTGGAAACCCGATATTTTCCGGAAACACCATATATTTT. Protein: CAWSGNPIFSGNTIYF.

This clonotype was counted at least ten times. The chain links TRBV3-1 to TRBJ2-1; 11 nucleotides agree with TRBD2. V gave up 5 bases and J gave up 9 bases; unmatched junction bases: 9. Germline CDR1 and CDR2: LGHDT and YNNKEL (reference sequence). The length of the CDR3 is 15 residues. CDR3 sequence: CASSTSSGGAGEQFF. As DNA, the CDR3 is TGTGCCAGCAGCACTAGTAGCGGGGGGGCCGGTGAGCAGTTCTTC.

The V call is TRBV10-2, the J call TRBJ2-5; a weak D match, TRBD2 (7 bases). CDR3 size: 14 residues. The V end was cut by 2 bases, the J end by 2 bases, with 9 bases between. From germline, CDR1 is WSHSY and CDR2 SAAADI. This chain's CDR3 is CASSEGGAQETQYF. CDR3 sequence (DNA): TGCGCCAGCAGTGAGGGGGGGGCACAAGAGACCCAGTACTTC.

Note on this clonotype: A read error may be the cause here, since a much bigger clone is one base away. The rearrangement joins TRBV20-1 to TRBJ1-1; possibly TRBD1 for D (5 bases). Per the germline V gene, CDR1 is DFQATT and CDR2 is SNEGSKA (reference sequence). Trimming shortened V by 4 bases and J by 0 bases, and 12 bases separated the two germline ends. This CDR3 contains 14 residues. For the CDR3, the DNA is TGCAGTGCTATAGATGCCAGGGTGAACACTGAAGCTTTCTTT. Translating gives CSAIDARVNTEAFF.

The sample holds a few counts of this clonotype. The chain employs TRBV6-1 and TRBJ2-7; D uncertain. V was pared by 10 bases and J by 1 base, with 14 bases between. The CDR3 covers 13 residues. Germline loops: CDR1 MNHNS, CDR2 SASEGT. The DNA of the CDR3 is TGTGCCATCCAACGGGCAGGTTCCTACGAGCAGTACTTC. Encoded protein: CAIQRAGSYEQYF.

The chain is built from TRBV5-8 and TRBJ1-2; 8 nucleotides agree with TRBD1. Trimming removed 2 bases from V and 4 bases from J; junction bases left unmatched: 13. This CDR3 comprises 17 residues. CDR1 and CDR2 (germline): SGHTS, YDEGEE. The CDR3 here is CASSFQGATLDLYGYTF. CDR3 bases: TGTGCCAGCAGCTTCCAGGGGGCCACCCTGGATCTCTATGGCTACACCTTC.

This clonotype came up many times. V gene TRBV9 combines with J gene TRBJ2-7; TRBD1 matches 10 bases. The CDR3 length is 14 residues. CDR1 is SGDLS and CDR2 is YYNGEE in the germline V gene. After removal of 7 bases from V and 3 bases from J, the junction contained 7 bases not matched to a gene. The CDR3 DNA reads TGTGCCAGCGCCCCCGGGACAGGGGACTACGAGCAGTACTTC. This sequence encodes CASAPGTGDYEQYF.

This clonotype showed up many times. V and J are TRBV25-1 and TRBJ2-1; 11 bases map to TRBD2. With V trimmed by 1 base and J by 3 bases, 2 bases remained unmatched. The CDR3 consists of 16 residues. CDR1 MGHDK and CDR2 SYGVNS come from the germline V gene. CDR3 region: CASSELTSGDYNEQFF. CDR3 sequence (DNA): TGTGCCAGCAGTGAATTGACTAGCGGGGACTACAATGAGCAGTTCTTC.

This clonotype was detected many times. As DNA, the CDR3 is TGTGCCAGCAGCAACCACCGAATCCCGGGACTAGCGGGGGGGGTCCAAGAGACCCAGTACTTC. Translating it yields CASSNHRIPGLAGGVQETQYF. V gene TRBV7-8 combines with J gene TRBJ2-5; 16 bases agree with TRBD2. V lost 5 bases to trimming and J lost 1 base; unmatched junction nucleotides: 16. The CDR3 runs 21 residues. The germline gives CDR1 SGHVS, CDR2 FQNEAQ. Complete variable domain (other parts from reference TRBV7-8 and TRBJ2-5): GAGVSQSPRYKVAKRGQDVALRCDPISGHVSLFWYQQALGQGPEFLTYFQNEAQLDKSGLPSDRFFAERPEGSVSTLKIQRTQQEDSAVYLCASSNHRIPGLAGGVQETQYFGPGTRLLVL.

This clonotype was seen many times. The chain recombines TRBV7-2 with TRBJ2-5; D may match TRBD1 or TRBD2 (6 bases each). With 0 bases removed from V and 2 bases from J, the gap between germline ends came to 10 bases. The CDR3 covers 15 residues. Germline V gives CDR1 SGHTA, CDR2 FQGNSA. The CDR3 coding sequence is TGTGCCAGCAGCTTAGCGGGGGGCCTACAAGAGACCCAGTACTTC. It encodes CASSLAGGLQETQYF.

This clonotype has at least ten counts. The chain combines TRBV12-3 or TRBV12-4 with TRBJ1-4, with a possible D match to TRBD1 (5 bases). There are 17 residues in the CDR3. The V and J ends lost 1 base and 5 bases respectively, with 17 bases between them. Here the CDR3 reads CASSLGHFGRTNEKLFF. In DNA, the CDR3 is TGTGCCAGCAGTTTAGGTCATTTTGGCAGGACAAATGAAAAACTGTTTTTT.

This clonotype was seen at least ten times. The rearrangement joins TRBV12-3 or TRBV12-4 to TRBJ1-4; D perhaps matches TRBD1 (5 bases). V gave up 1 base and J gave up 4 bases, with 13 bases separating them. This CDR3 has 16 amino acids. The CDR3 DNA reads TGTGCCAGCAGTTTAGTTCTACCGCAGGGTAATGAAAAACTGTTTTTT. Protein sequence: CASSLVLPQGNEKLFF.

The chain employs TRBV10-3 and TRBJ2-3; D is perhaps TRBD2 (5 bases). V lost 10 bases and J 1 base, leaving 18 bases between the germline ends. Per germline, CDR1 ENHRY and CDR2 SYGVKD. This CDR3 has 15 residues. The CDR3 is CATTLTGERTDTQYF. The CDR3 DNA sequence: TGTGCCACCACTTTAACCGGGGAACGCACAGATACGCAGTATTTT.

The chain combines TRBV11-3 with TRBJ2-7; maybe TRBD1 (6 bases). V lost 5 bases, J lost 3 bases, and 11 bases lay in between. CDR3 size: 13 residues. The germline V gene has CDR1 SGHNT and CDR2 YENEEA. CDR3 sequence reads: CASSLSQGYEQYF. In DNA, the CDR3 is TGTGCCAGCAGCCTCTCACAGGGCTACGAGCAGTACTTC.